This TCR beta chain was sequenced for a study of T cell changes during pregnancy in multiple sclerosis. Using immunoSEQ multiplex PCR, the repertoire was profiled, and TCRdb retains in-frame clones only, with some absent. The sample has about 75,000 clones, roughly 94% seen once. In germline, CDR1 is MGHRA, CDR2 YSYEKL. The CDR3 runs to 15 residues. Trimming removed 1 base at V and 7 bases at J, with 13 bases between. The source was CD4+ T cells from peripheral blood mononuclear cells, collected after pregnancy. The TCR comes from a female donor with multiple sclerosis, enrolled in a pregnancy study. This chain joins TRBV4-1 and TRBJ2-2; possibly TRBD1 for D (6 bases). The CDR3 coding sequence is TGCGCCAGCAGCCAAGTATCAGGGGTTGTCGGGGAGCTGTTTTTT. Residues: CASSQVSGVVGELFF.